Sequencing of this T cell receptor beta chain was carried out in a study of blood T cell repertoires in COVID-19. For the study at large: Samples came from the United States, Italy and Spain, spanning acute and convalescent COVID-19. The cDNA or gDNA used as material had been derived from T cells, B-cell-depleted T cells, or PBMCs.

Per the original data handling: It was from reference gene primer amplification that nucleated cell counts were estimated. Some clones are missing from TCRdb's copy, which holds only in-frame ones; the method was immunoSEQ multiplex PCR. V and J calls plus clone size are reproduced from that table; the DNA served to infer D and trimming. This table has some 95,000 clones, approximately 86% appearing once. With 1 base clipped from V and 1 base from J, the junction kept 4 bases outside the gene matches. This CDR3 region has 15 residues. Germline lookup yields CDR1 GTSNPN and CDR2 SVGIG (reference sequence).

The specimen sequenced was peripheral blood. V is TRBV30 and J is TRBJ1-3, with TRBD1 identical over 7 bases. The TCR was taken from an elderly man with active or convalescent COVID-19. DNA of the CDR3: TGTGCCTGGAGTGCAAAACAGGGGTCTGGAAACACCATATATTTT. Translated: CAWSAKQGSGNTIYF.